Ten or more counts support the clone carrying this T cell receptor beta chain. Antigen: not known. cDNA molecules, individually, were tagged with unique molecular identifiers. TCRdb analysed the 5' RACE reads with MiXCR anew, one entry per CDR3 protein. The sample holds roughly 24,000 distinct CDR3 sequences, approximately 3.8% seen once. The data were obtained in a study of early T cells in non-severe SARS-CoV-2 infection. Study information: Whole-blood bulk RNA, unsorted, was sequenced, and chains were unpaired. Study-level results: Private and CD4 specificities were missed by VDJdb matching, skewed to anti-spike CD8.

This receptor was identified in an adult who was a healthcare worker with PCR-confirmed SARS-CoV-2 infection or an uninfected control (not recorded which). Sequenced material: whole blood.

The CDR3 region is CASSKYPGTGSLYEQYF. The CDR3 region has the DNA TGTGCCAGCAGTAAATACCCGGGGACAGGATCGCTCTACGAGCAGTACTTC. The rearrangement joins TRBV6-5 to TRBJ2-7; the match to TRBD1 covers 8 bases. The V and J ends lost 5 bases and 3 bases, in that order; junction bases with no gene match: 15. Germline CDR1 reads MNHEY; CDR2 reads SVGAGI. There are 17 residues in the CDR3.